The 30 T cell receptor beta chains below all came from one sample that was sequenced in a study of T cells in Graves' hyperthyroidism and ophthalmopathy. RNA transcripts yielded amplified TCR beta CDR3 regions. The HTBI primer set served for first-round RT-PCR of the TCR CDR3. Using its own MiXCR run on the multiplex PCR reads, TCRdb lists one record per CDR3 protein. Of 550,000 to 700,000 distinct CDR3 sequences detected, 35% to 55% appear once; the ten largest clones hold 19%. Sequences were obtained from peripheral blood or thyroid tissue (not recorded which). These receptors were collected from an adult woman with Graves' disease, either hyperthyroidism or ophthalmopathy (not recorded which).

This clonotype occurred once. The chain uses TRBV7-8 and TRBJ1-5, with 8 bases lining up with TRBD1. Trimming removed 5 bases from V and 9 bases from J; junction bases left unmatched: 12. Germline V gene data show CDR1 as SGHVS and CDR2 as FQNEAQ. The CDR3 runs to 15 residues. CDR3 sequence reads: CASSPAGQGALPQHF. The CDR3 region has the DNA TGTGCCAGCAGCCCGGCAGGGCAGGGGGCATTGCCCCAGCATTTT.

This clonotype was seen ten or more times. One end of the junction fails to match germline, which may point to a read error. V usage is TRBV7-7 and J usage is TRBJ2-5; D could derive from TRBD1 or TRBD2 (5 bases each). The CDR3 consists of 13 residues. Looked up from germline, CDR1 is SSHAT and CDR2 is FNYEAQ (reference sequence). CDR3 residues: CASSRDLPETQYF. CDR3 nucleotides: TGTGCTAGCAGCCGGGACCTACCAGAGACCCAGTACTTC.

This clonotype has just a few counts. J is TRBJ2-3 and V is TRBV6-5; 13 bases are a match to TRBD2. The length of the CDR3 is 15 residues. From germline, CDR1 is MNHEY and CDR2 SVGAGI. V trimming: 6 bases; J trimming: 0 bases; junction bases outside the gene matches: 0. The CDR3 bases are TGTGCCAGCAGACTAGCGGGAGGGAGCACAGATACGCAGTATTTT. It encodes CASRLAGGSTDTQYF.

CDR3: CASSQEAGGEETQYF. Written as DNA, the CDR3 is TGTGCCAGCAGCCAAGAAGCGGGAGGGGAAGAGACCCAGTACTTC. The V gene is TRBV14, the J gene TRBJ2-5; TRBD2 aligns across 10 bases. This CDR3 is 15 amino acids long. V was clipped by 0 bases and J by 3 bases; unmatched bases: 1. Germline CDR1 is SGHDN and CDR2 is FVKESK.

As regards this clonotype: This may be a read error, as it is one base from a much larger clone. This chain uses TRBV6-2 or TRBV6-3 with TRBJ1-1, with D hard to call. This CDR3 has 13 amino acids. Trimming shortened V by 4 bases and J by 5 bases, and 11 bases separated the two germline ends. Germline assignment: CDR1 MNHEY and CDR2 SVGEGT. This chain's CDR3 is CASSCVRGTEAFF. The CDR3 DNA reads TGTGCCAGCAGTTGCGTTCGGGGAACTGAAGCTTTCTTT.

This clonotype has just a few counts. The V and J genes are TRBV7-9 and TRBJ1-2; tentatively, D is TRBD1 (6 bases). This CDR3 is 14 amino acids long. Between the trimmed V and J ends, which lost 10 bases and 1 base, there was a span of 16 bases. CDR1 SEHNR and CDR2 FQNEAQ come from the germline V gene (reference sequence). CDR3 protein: CATERDNVNYGYTF. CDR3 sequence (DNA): TGTGCCACTGAACGGGACAACGTTAACTATGGCTACACCTTC.

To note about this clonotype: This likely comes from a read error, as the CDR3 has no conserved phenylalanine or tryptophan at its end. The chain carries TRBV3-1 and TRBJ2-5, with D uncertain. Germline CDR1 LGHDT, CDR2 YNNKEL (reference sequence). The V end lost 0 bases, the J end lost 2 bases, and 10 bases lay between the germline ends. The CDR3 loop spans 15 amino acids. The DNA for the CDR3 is TGTGCCAGCAGCCAAGATCGGGCTAATCAAGAGACCCAGTACTTG. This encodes CASSQDRANQETQYL.

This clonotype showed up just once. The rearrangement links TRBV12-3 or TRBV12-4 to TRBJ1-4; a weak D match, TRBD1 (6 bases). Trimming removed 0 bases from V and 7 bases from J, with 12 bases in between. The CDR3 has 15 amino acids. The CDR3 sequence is CASSLATGGSEKLFF. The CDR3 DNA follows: TGTGCCAGCAGTTTAGCCACCGGGGGCAGTGAAAAACTGTTTTTT.

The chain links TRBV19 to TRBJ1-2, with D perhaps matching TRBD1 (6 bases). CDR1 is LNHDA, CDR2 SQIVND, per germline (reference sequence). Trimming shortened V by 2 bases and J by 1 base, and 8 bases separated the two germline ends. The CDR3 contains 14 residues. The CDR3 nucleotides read TGTGCCAGTAGTATATCACAGGGTAACTATGGCTACACCTTC. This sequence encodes CASSISQGNYGYTF.

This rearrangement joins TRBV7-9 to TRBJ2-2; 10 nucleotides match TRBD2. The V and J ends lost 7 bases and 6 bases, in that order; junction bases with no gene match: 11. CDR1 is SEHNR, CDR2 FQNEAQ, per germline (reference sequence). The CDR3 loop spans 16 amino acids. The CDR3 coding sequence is TGTGCCAGCAACCCTTTAGCGGGAGGCTTGGCCGGGGAGCTGTTTTTT. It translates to CASNPLAGGLAGELFF.

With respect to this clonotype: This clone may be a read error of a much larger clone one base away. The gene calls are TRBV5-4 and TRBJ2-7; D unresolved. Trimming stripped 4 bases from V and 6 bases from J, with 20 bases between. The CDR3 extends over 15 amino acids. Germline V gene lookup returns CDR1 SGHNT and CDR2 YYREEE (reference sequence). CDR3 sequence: CASSLSSLPTFEQYF. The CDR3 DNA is TGTGCCAGCAGCCTTTCGTCCCTTCCTACGTTCGAGCAGTACTTC. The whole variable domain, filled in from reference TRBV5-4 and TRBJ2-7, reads ETGVTQSPTHLIKTRGQQVTLRCSSQSGHNTVSWYQQALGQGPQFIFQYYREEENGRGNFPPRFSGLQFPNYSSELNVNALELDDSALYLCASSLSSLPTFEQYFGPGTRLTVT.

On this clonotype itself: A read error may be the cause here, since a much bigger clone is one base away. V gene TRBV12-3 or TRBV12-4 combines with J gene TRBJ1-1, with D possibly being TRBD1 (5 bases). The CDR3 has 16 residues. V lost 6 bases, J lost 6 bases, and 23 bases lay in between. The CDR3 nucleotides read TGTGCCAGCAGCCGCGACGGGGGGATTTTCTATTCTGAAGCTTTCTTT. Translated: CASSRDGGIFYSEAFF.

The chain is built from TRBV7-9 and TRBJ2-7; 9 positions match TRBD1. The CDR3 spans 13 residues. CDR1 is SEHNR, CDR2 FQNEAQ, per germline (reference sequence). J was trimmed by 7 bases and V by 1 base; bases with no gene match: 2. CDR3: CASSLVGQGEQYF. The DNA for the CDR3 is TGTGCCAGCAGCTTAGTCGGACAGGGGGAGCAGTACTTC. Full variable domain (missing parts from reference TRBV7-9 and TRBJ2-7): DTGVSQNPRHKITKRGQNVTFRCDPISEHNRLYWYRQTLGQGPEFLTYFQNEAQLEKSRLLSDRFSAERPKGSFSTLEIQRTEQGDSAMYLCASSLVGQGEQYFGPGTRLTVT.

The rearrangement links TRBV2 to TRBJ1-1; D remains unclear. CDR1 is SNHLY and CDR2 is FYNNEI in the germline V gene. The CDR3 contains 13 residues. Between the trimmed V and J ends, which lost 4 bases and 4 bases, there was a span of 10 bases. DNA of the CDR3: TGTGCCAGCAGTGCAGTGGTCTTCACTGAAGCTTTCTTT. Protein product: CASSAVVFTEAFF.

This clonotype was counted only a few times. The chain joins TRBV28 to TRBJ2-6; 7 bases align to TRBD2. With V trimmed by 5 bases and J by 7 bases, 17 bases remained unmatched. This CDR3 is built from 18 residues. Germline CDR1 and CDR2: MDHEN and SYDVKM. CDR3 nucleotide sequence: TGTGCCAGCAGTCTTAGGACTAGTCCAGGGTATCCTGCCAACGTCCTGACTTTC. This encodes CASSLRTSPGYPANVLTF.

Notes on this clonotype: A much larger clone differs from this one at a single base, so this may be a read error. The CDR3: CASSGLEAFF. CDR3 coding DNA: TGTGCCAGCAGTGGACTCGAAGCTTTCTTT. The rearrangement joins TRBV6-6 to TRBJ1-1; D is unresolved. Trimming shortened V by 5 bases and J by 8 bases, and 6 bases separated the two germline ends. The germline V gene encodes CDR1 MNHNY and CDR2 SVGAGI (reference sequence). The CDR3 has 10 residues.

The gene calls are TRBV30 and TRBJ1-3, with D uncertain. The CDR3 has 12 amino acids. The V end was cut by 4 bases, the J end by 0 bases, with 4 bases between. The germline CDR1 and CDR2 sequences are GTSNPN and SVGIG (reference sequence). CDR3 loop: CAWIGSGNTIYF. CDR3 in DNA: TGTGCCTGGATAGGCTCTGGAAACACCATATATTTT.

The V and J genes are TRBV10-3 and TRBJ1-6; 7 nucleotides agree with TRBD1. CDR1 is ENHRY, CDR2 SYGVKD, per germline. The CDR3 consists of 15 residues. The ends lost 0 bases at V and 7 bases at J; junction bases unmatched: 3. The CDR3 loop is CAISESGTANSPLHF. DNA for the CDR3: TGTGCCATCAGTGAGTCGGGGACAGCAAATTCACCCCTCCACTTT.

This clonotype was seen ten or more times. CDR3: CASSVGGSSNQPQHF. The CDR3, as DNA: TGTGCCAGCAGCGTCGGGGGCAGCAGCAATCAGCCCCAGCATTTT. This chain connects TRBV9 to TRBJ1-5, with D perhaps matching TRBD1 (6 bases). The CDR3 is made up of 15 amino acids. Germline V gives CDR1 SGDLS, CDR2 YYNGEE. The V gene lost 2 bases and the J gene lost 1 base, with 10 bases spanning the gap.

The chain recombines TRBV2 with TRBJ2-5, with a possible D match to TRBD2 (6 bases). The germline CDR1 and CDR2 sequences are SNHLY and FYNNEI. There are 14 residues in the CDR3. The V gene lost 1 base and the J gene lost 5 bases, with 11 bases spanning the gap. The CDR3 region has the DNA TGTGCCAGCAGTGAAGGCCTAGCGATGGAGACCCAGTACTTC. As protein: CASSEGLAMETQYF. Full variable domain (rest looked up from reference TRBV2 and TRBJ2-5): EPEVTQTPSHQVTQMGQEVILRCVPISNHLYFYWYRQILGQKVEFLVSFYNNEISEKSEIFDDQFSVERPDGSNFTLKIRSTKLEDSAMYFCASSEGLAMETQYFGPGTRLLVL.

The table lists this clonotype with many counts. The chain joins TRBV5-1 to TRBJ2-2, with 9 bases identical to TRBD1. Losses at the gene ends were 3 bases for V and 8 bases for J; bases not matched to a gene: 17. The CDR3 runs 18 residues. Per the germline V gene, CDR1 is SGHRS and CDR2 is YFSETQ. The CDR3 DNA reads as TGCGCCAGCAGCTCGGTCCCACAGGGGGCATATCTACTTGGGGAGCTGTTTTTT. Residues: CASSSVPQGAYLLGELFF.

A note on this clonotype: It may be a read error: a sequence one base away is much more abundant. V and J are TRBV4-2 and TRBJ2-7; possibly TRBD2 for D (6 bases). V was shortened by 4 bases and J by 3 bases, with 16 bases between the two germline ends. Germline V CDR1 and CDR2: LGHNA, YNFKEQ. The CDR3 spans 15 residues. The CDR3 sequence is CASSREGRLVYEQYF. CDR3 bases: TGTGCCAGCAGCCGAGAGGGGAGACTAGTCTACGAGCAGTACTTC.

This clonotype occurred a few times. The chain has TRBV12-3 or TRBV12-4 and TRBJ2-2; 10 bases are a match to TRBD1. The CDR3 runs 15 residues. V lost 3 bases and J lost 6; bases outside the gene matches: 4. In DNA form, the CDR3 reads TGTGCCAGCAGTTTGGGACAGGGGATCGCCGGGGAGCTGTTTTTT. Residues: CASSLGQGIAGELFF.

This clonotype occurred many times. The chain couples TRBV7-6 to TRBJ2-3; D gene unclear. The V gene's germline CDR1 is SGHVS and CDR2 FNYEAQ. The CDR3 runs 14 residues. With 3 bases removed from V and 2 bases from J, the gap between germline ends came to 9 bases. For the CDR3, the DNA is TGTGCCAGCAGCTTGTGGAAACTCACAGATACGCAGTATTTT. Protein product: CASSLWKLTDTQYF. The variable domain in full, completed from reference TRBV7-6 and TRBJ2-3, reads GAGVSQSPRYKVTKRGQDVALRCDPISGHVSLYWYRQALGQGPEFLTYFNYEAQQDKSGLPNDRFSAERPEGSISTLTIQRTEQRDSAMYRCASSLWKLTDTQYFGPGTRLTVL.

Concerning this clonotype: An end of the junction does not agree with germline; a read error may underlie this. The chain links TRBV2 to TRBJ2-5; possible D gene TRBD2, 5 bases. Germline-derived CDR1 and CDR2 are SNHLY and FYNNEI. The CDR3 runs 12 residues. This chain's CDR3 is CASTAREETQHF. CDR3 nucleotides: TGTGCCAGCACCGCCCGGGAAGAGACCCAGCATTTC.

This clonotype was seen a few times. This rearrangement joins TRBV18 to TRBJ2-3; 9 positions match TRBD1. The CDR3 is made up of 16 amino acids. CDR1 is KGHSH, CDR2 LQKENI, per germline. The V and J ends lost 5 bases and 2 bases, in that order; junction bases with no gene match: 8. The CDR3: CASSSGQGYPTDTQYF. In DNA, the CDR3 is TGTGCCAGCTCATCCGGACAGGGGTACCCCACAGATACGCAGTATTTT.

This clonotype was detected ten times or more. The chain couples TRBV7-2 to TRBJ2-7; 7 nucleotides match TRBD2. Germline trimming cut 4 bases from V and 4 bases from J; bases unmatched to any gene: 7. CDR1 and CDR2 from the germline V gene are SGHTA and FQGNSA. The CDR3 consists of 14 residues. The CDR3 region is CASSSQGGPYEQYF. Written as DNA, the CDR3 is TGTGCCAGCAGCTCTCAGGGAGGGCCATACGAGCAGTACTTC. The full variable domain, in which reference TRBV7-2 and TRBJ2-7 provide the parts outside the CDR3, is GAGVSQSPSNKVTEKGKDVELRCDPISGHTALYWYRQSLGQGLEFLIYFQGNSAPDKSGLPSDRFSAERTGGSVSTLTIQRTQQEDSAVYLCASSSQGGPYEQYFGPGTRLTVT.

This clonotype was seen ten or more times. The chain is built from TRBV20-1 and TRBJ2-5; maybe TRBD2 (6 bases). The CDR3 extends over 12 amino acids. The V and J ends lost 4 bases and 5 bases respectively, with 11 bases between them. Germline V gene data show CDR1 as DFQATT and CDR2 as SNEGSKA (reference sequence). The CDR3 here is CSAMGGSETQYF. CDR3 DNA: TGCAGTGCTATGGGAGGATCCGAGACCCAGTACTTC.

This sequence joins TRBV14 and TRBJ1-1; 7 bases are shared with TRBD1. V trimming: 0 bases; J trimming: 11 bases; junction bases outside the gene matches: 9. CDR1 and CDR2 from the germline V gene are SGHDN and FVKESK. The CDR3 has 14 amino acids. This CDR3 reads CASSQDRRQGMAFF. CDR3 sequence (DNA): TGTGCCAGCAGCCAAGATCGGAGACAGGGAATGGCTTTCTTT. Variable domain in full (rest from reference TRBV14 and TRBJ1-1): EAGVTQFPSHSVIEKGQTVTLRCDPISGHDNLYWYRRVMGKEIKFLLHFVKESKQDESGMPNNRFLAERTGGTYSTLKVQPAELEDSGVYFCASSQDRRQGMAFFGQGTRLTVV.

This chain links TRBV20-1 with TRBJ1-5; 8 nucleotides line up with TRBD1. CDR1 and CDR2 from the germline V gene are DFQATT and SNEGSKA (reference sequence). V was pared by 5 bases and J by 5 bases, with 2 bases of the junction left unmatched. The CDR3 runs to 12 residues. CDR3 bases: TGCAGTGCTGTGACAGGGGATCAGCCCCAGCATTTT. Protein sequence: CSAVTGDQPQHF.